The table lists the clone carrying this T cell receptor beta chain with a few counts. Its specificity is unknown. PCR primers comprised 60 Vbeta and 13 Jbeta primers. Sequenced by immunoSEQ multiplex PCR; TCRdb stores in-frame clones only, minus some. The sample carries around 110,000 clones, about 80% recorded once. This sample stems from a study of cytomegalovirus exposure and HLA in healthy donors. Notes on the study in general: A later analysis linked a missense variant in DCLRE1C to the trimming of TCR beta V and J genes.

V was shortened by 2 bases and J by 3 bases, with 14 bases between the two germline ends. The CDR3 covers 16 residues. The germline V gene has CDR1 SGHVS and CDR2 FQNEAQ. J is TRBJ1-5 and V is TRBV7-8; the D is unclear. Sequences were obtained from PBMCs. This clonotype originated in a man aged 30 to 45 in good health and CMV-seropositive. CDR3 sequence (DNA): TGTGCCAGCAGCTTAACGAGGGCCACAGTCAATCAGCCCCAGCATTTT. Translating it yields CASSLTRATVNQPQHF.